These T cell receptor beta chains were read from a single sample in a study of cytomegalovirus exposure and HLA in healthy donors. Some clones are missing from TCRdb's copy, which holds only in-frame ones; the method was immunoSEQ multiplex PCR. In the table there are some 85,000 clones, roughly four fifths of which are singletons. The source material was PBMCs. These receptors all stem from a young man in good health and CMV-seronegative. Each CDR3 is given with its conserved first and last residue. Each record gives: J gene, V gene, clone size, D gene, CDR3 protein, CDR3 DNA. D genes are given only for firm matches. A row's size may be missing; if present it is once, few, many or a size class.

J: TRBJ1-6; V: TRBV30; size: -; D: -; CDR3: CAWSFWVQGLYNSPLHF; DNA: TGTGCCTGGAGTTTTTGGGTCCAAGGACTCTATAATTCACCCCTCCACTTT
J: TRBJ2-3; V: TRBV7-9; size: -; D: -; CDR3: CSSSPSLAGSTDTQYF; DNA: TGTTCCAGCAGCCCCAGTTTAGCAGGGAGCACAGATACGCAGTATTTT
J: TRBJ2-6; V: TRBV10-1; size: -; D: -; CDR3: CASSDPVSGANVLTF; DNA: TGCGCCAGCAGTGACCCAGTCTCTGGGGCCAACGTCCTGACTTTC
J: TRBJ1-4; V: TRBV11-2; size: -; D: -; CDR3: CASSYRLTTNEKLFF; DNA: TGTGCCAGCAGCTATAGACTTACAACTAATGAAAAACTGTTTTTT
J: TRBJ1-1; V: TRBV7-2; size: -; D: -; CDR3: CASSLARGTEAFF; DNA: TGTGCCAGCAGCTTAGCACGGGGAACTGAAGCTTTCTTT
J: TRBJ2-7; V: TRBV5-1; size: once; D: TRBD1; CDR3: CASSLGYRGEELHF; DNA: TGCGCCAGCAGCTTGGGATACAGGGGCGAGGAACTGCACTTC
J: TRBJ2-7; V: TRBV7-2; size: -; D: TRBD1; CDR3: CASSSYRGYEQYF; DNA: TGTGCCAGCAGCTCCTACAGGGGCTACGAGCAGTACTTC
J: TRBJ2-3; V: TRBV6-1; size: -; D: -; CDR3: CASRSWDSQDTQYF; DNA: TGTGCCAGCAGGTCCTGGGACTCGCAAGATACGCAGTATTTT
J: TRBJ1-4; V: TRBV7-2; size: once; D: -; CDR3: CASSPRGPGQTATNEKLFF; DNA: TGTGCCAGCAGCCCTAGGGGTCCAGGACAAACAGCAACTAATGAAAAACTGTTTTTT
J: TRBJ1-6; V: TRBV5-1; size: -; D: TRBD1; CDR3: CASSQETGSLSNSPLHF; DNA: TGCGCCAGCAGCCAAGAGACAGGGTCCCTATCGAATTCACCCCTCCACTTT
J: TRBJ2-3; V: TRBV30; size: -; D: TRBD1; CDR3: CARDRGFSTDTQYF; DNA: TGTGCCCGTGACAGGGGATTTTCCACAGATACGCAGTATTTT
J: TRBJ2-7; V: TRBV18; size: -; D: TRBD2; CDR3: CASFSQREGGYEQYF; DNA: TGTGCCAGCTTTTCTCAGCGGGAGGGCGGTTACGAGCAGTACTTC
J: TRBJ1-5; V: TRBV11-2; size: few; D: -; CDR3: CASSKQREQPQHF; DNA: TGTGCCAGCAGCAAACAAAGGGAGCAGCCCCAGCATTTT
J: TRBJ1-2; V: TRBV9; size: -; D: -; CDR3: CASSVDREVGYTF; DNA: TGTGCCAGCAGCGTAGACAGGGAAGTGGGCTACACCTTC
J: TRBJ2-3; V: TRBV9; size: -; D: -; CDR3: CASTSGGGSTDTQYF; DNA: TGTGCCAGCACCTCCGGGGGAGGTAGCACAGATACGCAGTATTTT
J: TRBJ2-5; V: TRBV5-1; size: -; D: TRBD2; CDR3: CASSSGLAGRETQYF; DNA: TGCGCCAGCAGCTCGGGACTAGCGGGGAGAGAGACCCAGTACTTC
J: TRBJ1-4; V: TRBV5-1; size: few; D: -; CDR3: CASSLAGAREEKLFF; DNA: TGCGCCAGCAGCTTGGCCGGAGCCCGAGAAGAAAAACTGTTTTTT
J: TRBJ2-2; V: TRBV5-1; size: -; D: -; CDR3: CASSLFGGANTGELFF; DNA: TGCGCCAGCAGCTTGTTTGGCGGAGCTAACACCGGGGAGCTGTTTTTT
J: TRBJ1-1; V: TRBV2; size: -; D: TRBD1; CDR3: CASRVTGGTEAFF; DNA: TGTGCCAGCAGGGTTACAGGGGGCACTGAAGCTTTCTTT
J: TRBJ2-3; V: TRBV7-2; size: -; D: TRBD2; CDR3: CASSLSRSGITDTQYF; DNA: TGTGCCAGCAGCTTAAGTAGGAGCGGGATCACAGATACGCAGTATTTT
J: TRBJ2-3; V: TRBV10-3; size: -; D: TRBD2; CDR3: CAIRGGEVDTQYF; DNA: TGTGCCATCCGGGGGGGCGAGGTAGATACGCAGTATTTT
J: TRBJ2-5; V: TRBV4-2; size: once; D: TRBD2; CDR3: CASSQEFGGGGVGVETQYF; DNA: TGTGCCAGCAGCCAAGAGTTTGGTGGGGGAGGGGTCGGGGTAGAGACCCAGTACTTC
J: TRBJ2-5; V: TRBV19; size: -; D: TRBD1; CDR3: CASSVRDSRGETQYF; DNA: TGTGCCAGTAGTGTCCGGGACAGTCGAGGAGAGACCCAGTACTTC
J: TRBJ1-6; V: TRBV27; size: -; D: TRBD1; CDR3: CASSLRGRQGAAYNSPLHF; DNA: TGTGCCAGCAGCTTACGGGGTCGACAGGGGGCAGCATATAATTCACCCCTCCACTTT
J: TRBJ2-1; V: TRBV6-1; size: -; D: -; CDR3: CASSEGGPSSGEQFF; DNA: TGTGCCAGCAGTGAGGGGGGTCCCTCCTCCGGTGAGCAGTTCTTC
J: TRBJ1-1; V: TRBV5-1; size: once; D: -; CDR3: CASSWESNTEAFF; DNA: TGCGCCAGCAGTTGGGAGAGTAACACTGAAGCTTTCTTT
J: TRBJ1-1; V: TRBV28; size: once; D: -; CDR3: CASSLSTYRGSEAFF; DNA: TGTGCCAGCAGTTTATCTACTTATCGGGGTTCTGAAGCTTTCTTT
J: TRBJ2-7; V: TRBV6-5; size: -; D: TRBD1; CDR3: CASKLTGALYEQYF; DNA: TGTGCCAGCAAATTGACAGGGGCCCTCTACGAGCAGTACTTC
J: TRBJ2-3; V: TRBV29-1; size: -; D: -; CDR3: CSVEGRGSTDTQYF; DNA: TGCAGCGTTGAAGGGAGGGGAAGCACAGATACGCAGTATTTT
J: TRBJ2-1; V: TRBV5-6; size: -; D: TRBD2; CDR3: CASSFGGGSNEQFF; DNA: TGTGCCAGCAGCTTCGGCGGGGGGTCGAATGAGCAGTTCTTC
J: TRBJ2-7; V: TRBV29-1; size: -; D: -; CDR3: CSVGAVLYEQYF; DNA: TGCAGCGTTGGGGCCGTTCTATACGAGCAGTACTTC
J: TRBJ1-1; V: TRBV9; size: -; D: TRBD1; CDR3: CASSAEGIPGQGYTEAFF; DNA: TGTGCCAGCAGCGCAGAGGGGATACCGGGACAGGGATACACTGAAGCTTTCTTT
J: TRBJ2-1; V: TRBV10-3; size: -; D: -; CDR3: CATSGTRIYNEQFF; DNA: TGTGCAACCTCAGGGACTCGGATTTACAATGAGCAGTTCTTC
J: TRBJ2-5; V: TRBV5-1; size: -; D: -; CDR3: CASSLQETQYF; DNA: TGCGCCAGCAGCTTGCAGGAGACCCAGTACTTC
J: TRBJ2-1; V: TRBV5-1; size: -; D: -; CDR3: CASSLNSYNEQFF; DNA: TGCGCCAGCAGCTTGAACAGCTACAATGAGCAGTTCTTC
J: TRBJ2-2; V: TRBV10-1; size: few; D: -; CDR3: CASREASSGELFF; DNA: TGCGCCAGCAGAGAGGCTAGCTCCGGGGAGCTGTTTTTT
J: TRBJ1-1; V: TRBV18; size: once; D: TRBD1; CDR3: CASSPLTQGASTEAFF; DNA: TGTGCCAGCTCACCACTAACGCAGGGGGCGAGTACTGAAGCTTTCTTT
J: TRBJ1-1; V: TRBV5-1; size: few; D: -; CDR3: CASSLADTEAFF; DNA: TGTGCCAGCAGCTTGGCTGACACTGAAGCTTTCTTT
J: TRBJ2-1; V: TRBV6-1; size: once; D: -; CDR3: CASSPLSSYNEQFF; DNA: TGTGCCAGCAGTCCTCTTAGCTCCTACAATGAGCAGTTCTTC
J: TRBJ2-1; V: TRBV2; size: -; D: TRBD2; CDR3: CASSELQRDNGDEQFF; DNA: TGTGCCAGCAGTGAATTACAGCGGGATAATGGGGATGAGCAGTTCTTC
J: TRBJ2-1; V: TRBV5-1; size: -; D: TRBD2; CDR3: CASSLSLAGDNEQFF; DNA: TGCGCCAGCAGCTTGTCGCTAGCGGGGGACAATGAGCAGTTCTTC
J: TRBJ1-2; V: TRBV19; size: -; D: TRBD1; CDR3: CASRFFGDRVEPNYGYTF; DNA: TGTGCCAGTAGATTCTTCGGAGACAGGGTAGAACCGAACTATGGCTACACCTTC